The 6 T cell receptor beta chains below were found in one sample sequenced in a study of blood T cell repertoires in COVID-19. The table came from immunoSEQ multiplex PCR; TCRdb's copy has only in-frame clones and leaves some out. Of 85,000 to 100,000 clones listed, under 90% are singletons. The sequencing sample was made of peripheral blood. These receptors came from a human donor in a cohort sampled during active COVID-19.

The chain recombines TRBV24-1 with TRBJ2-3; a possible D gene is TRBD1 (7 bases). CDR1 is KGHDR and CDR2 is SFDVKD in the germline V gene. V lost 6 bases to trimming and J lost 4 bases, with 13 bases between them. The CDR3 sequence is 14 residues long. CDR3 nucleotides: TGTGCCACCAGTCAGGGGGGCCCAGCAGATACGCAGTATTTT. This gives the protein CATSQGGPADTQYF.

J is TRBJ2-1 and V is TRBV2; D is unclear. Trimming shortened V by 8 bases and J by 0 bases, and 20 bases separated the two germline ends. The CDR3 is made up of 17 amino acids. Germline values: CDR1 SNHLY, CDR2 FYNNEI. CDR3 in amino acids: CASRTPTRRRSYNEQFF. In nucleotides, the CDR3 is TGTGCCAGCCGAACGCCGACGAGGCGTCGCTCCTACAATGAGCAGTTCTTC.

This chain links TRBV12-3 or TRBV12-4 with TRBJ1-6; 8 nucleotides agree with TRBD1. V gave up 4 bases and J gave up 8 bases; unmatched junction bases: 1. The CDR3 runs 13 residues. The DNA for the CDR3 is TGTGCCAGCAGTTACAGGGGGGATTCACCCCTCCACTTT. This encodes CASSYRGDSPLHF.

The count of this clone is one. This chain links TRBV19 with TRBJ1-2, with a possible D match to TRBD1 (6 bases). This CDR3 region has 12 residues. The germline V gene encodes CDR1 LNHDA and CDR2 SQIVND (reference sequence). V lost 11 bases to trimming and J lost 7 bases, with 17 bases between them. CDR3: CAGSGGGGGYTF. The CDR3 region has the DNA TGTGCCGGCAGCGGGGGCGGTGGTGGCTACACCTTC.

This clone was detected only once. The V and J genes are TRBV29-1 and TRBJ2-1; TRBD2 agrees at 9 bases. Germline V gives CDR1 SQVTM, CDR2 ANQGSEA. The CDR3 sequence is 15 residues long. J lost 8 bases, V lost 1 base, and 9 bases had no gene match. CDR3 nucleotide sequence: TGCAGCGTTGAAGTTCTTAAGCGGGAGGACTATGAGCAGTTCTTC. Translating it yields CSVEVLKREDYEQFF.

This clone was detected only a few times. The CDR3 protein is CASSDTSRQGAGTEAFF. CDR3 nucleotide sequence: TGTGCCAGCAGTGACACGTCAAGACAGGGGGCAGGCACTGAAGCTTTCTTT. The chain carries TRBV6-4 and TRBJ1-1, with TRBD1 identical over 10 bases. This CDR3 contains 17 residues. Trimming took 2 bases from V and 4 from J; bases not matched to a gene: 10. Germline V gene lookup returns CDR1 MRHNA and CDR2 SNTAGT.